Listed below are T cell receptor beta chains from one sample, sequenced in a study of blood T cell repertoires in COVID-19. Measured with immunoSEQ multiplex PCR; TCRdb has only the in-frame clones, and not every one. The sample comprises under 150,000 clones, around nine tenths of which are singletons, and about 10% rests with the top ten. The specimen sequenced was peripheral blood. Receptors originate from a middle-aged man with active or convalescent COVID-19. Both conserved end residues are trimmed from each CDR3. The D gene is left open where the match is weak. The size field is filled for only some rows; it gives once, few, many or a size class.

v_gene: TRBV4-2
d_gene: TRBD2
abundance: NA
CDR3aa: ASRGTSGYNEQF

v_gene: TRBV13
d_gene: NA
abundance: NA
CDR3aa: ASSLGRSPLWSQH

v_gene: TRBV9
d_gene: TRBD2
abundance: NA
CDR3aa: ASSVAPSGTGELF

v_gene: TRBV30
d_gene: TRBD1
abundance: NA
CDR3aa: ACRDTGGNYGYT

v_gene: TRBV18
d_gene: NA
abundance: few
CDR3aa: ASSPGPDLFRGTEAF

v_gene: TRBV28
d_gene: NA
abundance: NA
CDR3aa: ASRSGSHGPEAF

v_gene: TRBV28
d_gene: TRBD1
abundance: NA
CDR3aa: ASSLAGQGNQPQH

v_gene: TRBV7-2
d_gene: NA
abundance: NA
CDR3aa: ASSLFEYGEQF

v_gene: TRBV11-2
d_gene: TRBD2
abundance: once
CDR3aa: ASSSGVRLAGGPDEQF

v_gene: TRBV6-5
d_gene: TRBD2
abundance: once
CDR3aa: AASRLAGTYEQY